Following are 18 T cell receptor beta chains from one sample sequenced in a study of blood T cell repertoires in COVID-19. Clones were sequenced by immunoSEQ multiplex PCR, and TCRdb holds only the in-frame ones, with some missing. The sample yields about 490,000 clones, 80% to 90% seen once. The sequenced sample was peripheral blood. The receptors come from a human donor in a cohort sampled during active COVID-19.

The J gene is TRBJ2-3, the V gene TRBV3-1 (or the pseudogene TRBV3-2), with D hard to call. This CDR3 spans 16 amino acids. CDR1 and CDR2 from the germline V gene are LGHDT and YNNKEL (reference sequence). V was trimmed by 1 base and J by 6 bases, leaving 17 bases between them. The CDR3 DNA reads TGTGCCAGCAGCCAAGGCATCGGGTCTGGGTCCGATACGCAGTATTTT. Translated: CASSQGIGSGSDTQYF.

The CDR3 region has the DNA TGTGCCTGGAGGGGCCTCGACAGGGACACCGGGGAGCTGTTTTTT. Its protein is CAWRGLDRDTGELFF. The chain is built from TRBV30 and TRBJ2-2; 7 bases are shared with TRBD1. Germline CDR1 and CDR2: GTSNPN and SVGIG (reference sequence). This CDR3 is 15 amino acids long. V lost 3 bases to trimming and J lost 3 bases; unmatched junction nucleotides: 7. Based on the CDR3 plus reference TRBV30 and TRBJ2-2, the full variable domain is SQTIHQWPATLVQPVGSPLSLECTVEGTSNPNLYWYRQAAGRGLQLLFYSVGIGQISSEVPQNLSASRPQDRQFILSSKKLLLSDSGFYLCAWRGLDRDTGELFFGEGSRLTVL.

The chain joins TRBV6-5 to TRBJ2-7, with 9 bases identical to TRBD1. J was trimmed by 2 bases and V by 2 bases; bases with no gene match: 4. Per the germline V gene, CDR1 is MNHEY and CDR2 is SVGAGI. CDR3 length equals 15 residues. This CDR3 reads CASSYGTGRPYEQYF. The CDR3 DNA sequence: TGTGCCAGCAGTTACGGGACAGGGCGTCCCTACGAGCAGTACTTC.

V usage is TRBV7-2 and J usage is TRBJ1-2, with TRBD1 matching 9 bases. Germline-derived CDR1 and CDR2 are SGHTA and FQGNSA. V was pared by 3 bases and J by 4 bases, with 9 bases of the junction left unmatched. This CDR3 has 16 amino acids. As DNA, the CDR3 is TGTGCCAGCAGCTTTATAGGGACAGGGTCTATCTATGGCTACACCTTC. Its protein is CASSFIGTGSIYGYTF.

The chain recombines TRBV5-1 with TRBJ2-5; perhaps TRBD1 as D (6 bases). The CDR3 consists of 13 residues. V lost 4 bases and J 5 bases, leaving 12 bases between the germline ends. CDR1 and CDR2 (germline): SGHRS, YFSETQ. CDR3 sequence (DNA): TGCGCCAGCAGCGAACCAGGGGTTGAGACCCAGTACTTC. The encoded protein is CASSEPGVETQYF.

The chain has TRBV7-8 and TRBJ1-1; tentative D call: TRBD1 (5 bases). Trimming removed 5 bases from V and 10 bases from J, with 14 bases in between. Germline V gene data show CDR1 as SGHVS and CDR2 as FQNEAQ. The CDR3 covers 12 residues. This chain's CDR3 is CASSLKGRGAFF. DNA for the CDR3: TGTGCCAGCAGCCTTAAGGGAAGGGGAGCTTTCTTT.

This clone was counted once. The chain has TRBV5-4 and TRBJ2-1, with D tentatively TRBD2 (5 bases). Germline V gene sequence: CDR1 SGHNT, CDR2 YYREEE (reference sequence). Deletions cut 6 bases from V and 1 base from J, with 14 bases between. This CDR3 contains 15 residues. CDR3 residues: CASTASPDSYNEQFF. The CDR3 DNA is TGTGCCAGCACCGCTAGCCCCGATTCCTACAATGAGCAGTTCTTC.

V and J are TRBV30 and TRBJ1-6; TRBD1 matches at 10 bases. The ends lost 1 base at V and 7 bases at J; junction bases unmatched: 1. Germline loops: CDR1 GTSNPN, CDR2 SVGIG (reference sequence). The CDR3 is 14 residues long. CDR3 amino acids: CAWSAGQGNSPLHF. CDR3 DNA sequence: TGTGCCTGGAGTGCGGGACAGGGGAATTCACCCCTCCACTTT.

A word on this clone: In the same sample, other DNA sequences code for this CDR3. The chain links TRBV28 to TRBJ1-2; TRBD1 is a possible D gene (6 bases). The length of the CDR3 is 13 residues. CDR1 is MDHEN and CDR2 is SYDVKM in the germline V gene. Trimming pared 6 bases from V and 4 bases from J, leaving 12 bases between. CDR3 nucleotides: TGTGCCAGCAGAGCAACAGGGCGCTATGGCTACACCTTC. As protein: CASRATGRYGYTF.

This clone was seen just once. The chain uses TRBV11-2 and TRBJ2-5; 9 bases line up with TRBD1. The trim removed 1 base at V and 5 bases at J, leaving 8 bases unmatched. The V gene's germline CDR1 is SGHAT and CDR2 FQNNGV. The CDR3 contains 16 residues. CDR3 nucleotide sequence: TGTGCCAGCAGCTTAGGTCCGGGACAGGGTCAGGAGACCCAGTACTTC. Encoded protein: CASSLGPGQGQETQYF.

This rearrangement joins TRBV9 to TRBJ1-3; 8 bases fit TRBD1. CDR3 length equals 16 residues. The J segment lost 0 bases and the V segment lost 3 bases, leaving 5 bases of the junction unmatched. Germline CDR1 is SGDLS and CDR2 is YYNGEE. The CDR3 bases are TGTGCCAGCAGCGGACAGGGGATGAGCTCTGGAAACACCATATATTTT. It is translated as CASSGQGMSSGNTIYF.

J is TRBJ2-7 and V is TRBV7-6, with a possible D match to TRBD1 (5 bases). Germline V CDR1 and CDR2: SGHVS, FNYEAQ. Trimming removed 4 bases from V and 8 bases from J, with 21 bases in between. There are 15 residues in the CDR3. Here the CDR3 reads CASSSLSTQGSQQYF. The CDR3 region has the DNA TGTGCCAGCAGCTCTCTTTCCACTCAGGGATCCCAGCAGTACTTC.

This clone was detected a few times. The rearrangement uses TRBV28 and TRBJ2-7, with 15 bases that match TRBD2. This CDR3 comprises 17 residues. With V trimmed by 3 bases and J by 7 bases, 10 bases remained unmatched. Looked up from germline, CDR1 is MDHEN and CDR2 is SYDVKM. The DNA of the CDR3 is TGTGCCAGCAGTTTGACCGGGACTAGCGGGAGGCGGGGTGAGCAGTACTTC. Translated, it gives CASSLTGTSGRRGEQYF.

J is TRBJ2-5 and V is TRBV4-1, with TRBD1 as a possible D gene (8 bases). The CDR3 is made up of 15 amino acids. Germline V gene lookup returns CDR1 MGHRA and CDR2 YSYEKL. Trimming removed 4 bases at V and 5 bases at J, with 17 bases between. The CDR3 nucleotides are TGCGCCAGCAGCCCCGCACAGGGGGGGGTGGAGACCCAGTACTTC. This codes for CASSPAQGGVETQYF.

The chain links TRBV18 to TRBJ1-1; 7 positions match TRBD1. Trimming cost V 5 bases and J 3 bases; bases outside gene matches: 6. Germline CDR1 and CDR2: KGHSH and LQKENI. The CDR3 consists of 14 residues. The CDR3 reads CASSGTGTDTEAFF. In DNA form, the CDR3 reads TGTGCCAGCTCAGGGACCGGGACAGACACTGAAGCTTTCTTT.

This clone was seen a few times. The CDR3 reads CASSPVAGSVYEQYF. The CDR3 DNA sequence: TGTGCCAGTAGCCCCGTAGCGGGTTCGGTCTACGAGCAGTACTTC. V is TRBV19 and J is TRBJ2-7; 7 bases align to TRBD2. V lost 6 bases to trimming and J lost 3 bases; unmatched junction nucleotides: 11. The CDR3 spans 15 residues. In germline, CDR1 is LNHDA, CDR2 SQIVND (reference sequence). The entire variable domain, with the rest obtained from reference TRBV19 and TRBJ2-7, is as follows: DGGITQSPKYLFRKEGQNVTLSCEQNLNHDAMYWYRQDPGQGLRLIYYSQIVNDFQKGDIAEGYSVSREKKESFPLTVTSAQKNPTAFYLCASSPVAGSVYEQYFGPGTRLTVT.

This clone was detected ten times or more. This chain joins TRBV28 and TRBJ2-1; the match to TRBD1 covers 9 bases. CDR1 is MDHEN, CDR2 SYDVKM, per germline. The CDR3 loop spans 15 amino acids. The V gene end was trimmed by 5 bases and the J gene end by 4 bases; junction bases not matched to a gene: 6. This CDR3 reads CASSPGQGRYNEQFF. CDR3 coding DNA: TGTGCCAGCAGTCCGGGACAGGGTCGTTACAATGAGCAGTTCTTC.

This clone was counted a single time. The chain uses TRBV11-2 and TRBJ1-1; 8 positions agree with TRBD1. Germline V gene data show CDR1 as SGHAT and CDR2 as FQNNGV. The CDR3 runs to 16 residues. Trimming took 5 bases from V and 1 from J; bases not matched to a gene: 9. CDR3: CASSRDRGVGNTEAFF. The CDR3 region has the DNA TGTGCCAGCAGCCGTGACAGGGGTGTAGGGAACACTGAAGCTTTCTTT.